The clone carrying this T cell receptor beta chain turned up a few times. Only CD45RO-negative cells positively selected for CCR7 counted as naive CD8 cells, so terminally differentiated effector memory CD45RA+ cells were excluded. Germline CDR1 is MDHEN and CDR2 is SYDVKM. Trimming took 3 bases from V and 3 from J, leaving 3 bases between them. The CDR3 totals 12 residues. This sample is part of a study of shared clonotypes between healthy human individuals. Repertoires were generated with immunoSEQ multiplex PCR, while TCRdb's copy carries only in-frame clones and drops some. The sample shows some 800,000 clones, 92% of them seen only once.

Material: naive CD8+ T cells sorted from blood. V gene TRBV28 combines with J gene TRBJ2-1; D is unresolved. The TCR was taken from a man younger than 45 in good health. CDR3 coding DNA: TGTGCCAGCAGTTTCAACTACAATGAGCAGTTCTTC. It yields the protein CASSFNYNEQFF. Filled out from reference TRBV28 and TRBJ2-1, the complete variable domain reads DVKVTQSSRYLVKRTGEKVFLECVQDMDHENMFWYRQDPGLGLRLIYFSYDVKMKEKGDIPEGYSVSREKKERFSLILESASTNQTSMYLCASSFNYNEQFFGPGTRLTVL.